This TCR beta chain is from a study of OX40 agonist ivuxolimab in advanced cancers. With respect to the entire study: Ivuxolimab, which targeted the costimulatory receptor OX40 (CD134), was an agonistic, fully human IgG2 monoclonal antibody. Intravenous ivuxolimab was administered to patients every 2 weeks at six dose levels: 0.01, 0.1, 0.3, 1.5, 3 and 10 mg/kg. Among the 50 to 55 dose-escalation patients, around 20 had hepatocellular carcinoma, roughly 15 melanoma, 9 renal cell carcinoma and 9 head and neck cancer. In the dose-escalation cohort, 82.7% of patients were male, and the mean age was about 55 years, with a range of about 23 to 90. Patients were allowed to have had prior anti-PD-1, anti-PD-L1 or anti-CTLA-4 therapy, and 40% of the dose-escalation patients had previously received checkpoint inhibitors. Partial responses occurred in three dose-escalation patients: two with cutaneous melanoma and one with hepatocellular carcinoma. The purpose of peripheral TCRbeta sequencing was to test whether ivuxolimab changed TCR sequence diversity and led to clonal T-cell expansion. The paper covers the monotherapy dose-escalation part of the phase I ivuxolimab trial, which included N = 52 patients. The paper as a whole reports these results and caveats: After ivuxolimab, expanded clones were on average more numerous among CD8+ T cells than among CD4+ T cells. The antigen specificity of the peripheral T cells that underwent clonal expansion was not determined. Low levels of normalized T-cell clonal expansion were also seen in some patients who did not respond. At doses of 0.1 to 3.0 mg/kg, clonal expansion of both CD4+ and CD8+ T cells in blood was seen between baseline and week 6. In partial responders in the 0.1-3.0 mg/kg groups, normalized peripheral clonal expansion was found to be among the lowest, especially among CD8+ T cells.

About this clone: Its antigen remains unidentified. The input lacks base qualities; no much larger clone sits a single base away.

The trial excluded patients who had a history of autoimmune disease or were on systemic immunosuppression. Peripheral blood for TCR sequencing was collected from all dose cohorts at baseline, on cycle 4 day 1, and on cycle 7 day 1. Samples were obtained from an open-label, multicenter, first-in-human phase I dose-escalation trial of ivuxolimab. Adults with locally advanced or metastatic melanoma, renal cell, hepatocellular, or head and neck squamous cell carcinoma were enrolled in the trial. CD4+ and CD8+ T cells were sorted separately from peripheral blood before TCR sequencing. Genomic DNA was extracted from sorted cells for sequencing of the TCRbeta CDR3 region. The immunoSEQ Assay was used to sequence the TCRbeta CDR3 regions. Held by TCRdb, this immuneACCESS table contains in-frame sequences only and omits some clones. Under half of the omission traces to an unresolved V gene where checked; the cause of the rest is unknown. The table for this sample lists roughly 80,000 clones; around nine tenths of them were counted only once. The ten largest clonotypes hold about 0.32% of the sample.

The sequence was collected from an adult with an advanced solid tumor such as melanoma, head and neck, liver or kidney cancer. Sample: CD4+ or CD8+ T cells sorted from blood, taken in a trial of the OX40 agonist ivuxolimab.

The CDR3: CASSLVGGEQYF. The DNA sequence is given as TGCGCCAGCAGCTTGGTAGGGGGCGAGCAGTACTTC. The sequence is built from TRBV5-1 and TRBJ2-7, and TRBD1 may be the D gene, going by 6 matching bases. The germline ends are 7 bases apart after V is trimmed by 0 bases and J by 6 bases. The CDR3, from cysteine to phenylalanine, totals 12 residues. The DNA shown is the 36-base CDR3, in frame from base 1. For CDR1 and CDR2, the germline V gene lists SGHRS and YFSETQ.